Listed below are T cell receptor beta chains from one sample, sequenced in a study of blood T cell repertoires in COVID-19. Method: immunoSEQ multiplex PCR; TCRdb's copy keeps in-frame clones and lacks some. Of about 400,000 clones listed, roughly 90% are singletons. The material sequenced was peripheral blood. The receptors stem from a middle-aged man with acute or convalescent COVID-19. Both conserved end residues are part of each CDR3. A D gene is named only where the DNA matches it firmly. Rows give clone size only sometimes, using once, few, many, or a class for an expanded clone.

>TRBV7-9|TRBJ1-1|TRBD1|-
CASSYTGTGATEAFF
TGTGCCAGCAGTTATACCGGGACAGGGGCCACTGAAGCTTTCTTT
>TRBV7-2|TRBJ1-5|-|-
CASSLKTGSNQPQHF
TGTGCCAGCAGCTTAAAAACAGGGTCCAATCAGCCCCAGCATTTT
>TRBV7-6|TRBJ2-1|-|-
CASSLFQVPSYNEQFF
TGTGCCAGCAGCTTGTTTCAGGTACCCTCCTACAATGAGCAGTTCTTC
>TRBV4-2|TRBJ2-7|TRBD2|-
CASSPRTSGDSYEQYF
TGTGCCAGCAGCCCCCGGACTAGCGGGGACTCCTACGAGCAGTACTTC
>TRBV5-1|TRBJ2-2|TRBD1|-
CASSFGTVGTGELFF
TGCGCCAGCAGCTTTGGGACAGTCGGTACCGGGGAGCTGTTTTTT
>TRBV27|TRBJ2-5|TRBD2|-
CASSSIAGEETQYF
TGTGCCAGCAGTTCCATAGCGGGAGAAGAGACCCAGTACTTC
>TRBV7-3|TRBJ2-1|-|once
CASSSGNEQFF
TGTGCCAGCAGCTCCGGCAATGAGCAGTTCTTC
>TRBV5-6|TRBJ2-2|TRBD2|-
CASSLGIGGANTGELFF
TGTGCCAGCAGCTTGGGGATCGGGGGGGCGAACACCGGGGAGCTGTTTTTT
>TRBV27|TRBJ2-5|TRBD2|once
CASSLSTSGSETQYF
TGTGCCAGCAGTTTATCGACTAGCGGGAGTGAGACCCAGTACTTC
>TRBV7-9|TRBJ1-1|-|-
CASSLQQNTEAFF
TGTGCCAGCAGCTTACAACAGAACACTGAAGCTTTCTTT
>TRBV2|TRBJ1-5|-|few
CASTADGNSNQPQHF
TGTGCCAGCACCGCGGACGGGAATAGCAATCAGCCCCAGCATTTT
>TRBV19|TRBJ1-2|-|-
CASSILDPTLYGYTF
TGTGCCAGTAGTATCCTAGATCCGACCCTCTATGGCTACACCTTC
>TRBV19|TRBJ1-1|-|-
CASSTGITEAFF
TGTGCCAGTAGCACAGGGATTACTGAAGCTTTCTTT
>TRBV18|TRBJ1-2|-|-
CASSPEADGYTF
TGTGCCAGCTCACCGGAGGCGGACGGCTACACCTTC
>TRBV27|TRBJ2-3|TRBD2|-
CASSSFTSGSYSTDTQYF
TGTGCCAGCAGCTCGTTTACTAGCGGGAGTTATAGCACAGATACGCAGTATTTT
>TRBV5-1|TRBJ1-1|-|-
CASSPTGYDTEAFF
TGCGCCAGCAGCCCCACAGGGTACGATACTGAAGCTTTCTTT
>TRBV4-3|TRBJ1-1|-|-
CASSPHPGEGFTEAFF
TGCGCCAGCAGCCCCCATCCAGGGGAGGGGTTCACTGAAGCTTTCTTT
>TRBV2|TRBJ1-2|-|-
CASSGGEDYGYTF
TGTGCCAGCAGTGGGGGGGAGGACTATGGCTACACCTTC
>TRBV7-9|TRBJ1-2|TRBD1|-
CASSLGYLGTERNYGYTF
TGTGCCAGCAGCTTAGGTTATTTGGGGACAGAACGTAACTATGGCTACACCTTC
>TRBV7-3|TRBJ2-5|-|-
CASSSSYQETQYF
TGTGCCAGCAGCTCCTCGTACCAAGAGACCCAGTACTTC
>TRBV6-6|TRBJ2-7|-|-
CASSYSIRKPAREQYF
TGTGCCAGCAGTTACTCAATTCGAAAGCCCGCTCGGGAGCAGTACTTC
>TRBV11-2|TRBJ2-3|TRBD1|-
CASSLGQATDTQYF
TGTGCCAGCAGCTTGGGACAGGCCACAGATACGCAGTATTTT
>TRBV5-1|TRBJ1-1|TRBD1|-
CASSQGTGVMNTEAFF
TGCGCCAGCAGCCAGGGGACAGGGGTCATGAACACTGAAGCTTTCTTT
>TRBV5-4|TRBJ1-1|TRBD1|-
CASSPRTGTNTEAFF
TGTGCCAGCAGCCCACGGACAGGGACGAACACTGAAGCTTTCTTT
>TRBV6-2/TRBV6-3|TRBJ1-6|-|-
CASSSSDRPSPLHF
TGTGCCAGCAGCTCCTCCGACAGGCCTTCACCCCTCCACTTT
>TRBV27|TRBJ1-2|TRBD1|-
CASSLSRQGPNYGYTF
TGTGCCAGCAGTTTATCCAGACAGGGGCCTAACTATGGCTACACCTTC
>TRBV19|TRBJ2-3|TRBD2|-
CASSPGTRPPDTQYF
TGTGCCAGTAGTCCTGGGACTAGGCCACCAGATACGCAGTATTTT
>TRBV27|TRBJ1-1|TRBD1|-
CASSLSTGLTEAFF
TGTGCCAGCAGTTTATCGACAGGGCTCACTGAAGCTTTCTTT
>TRBV7-2|TRBJ1-5|-|-
CASSLAAVNQPQHF
TGTGCCAGCAGCTTAGCCGCGGTAAATCAGCCCCAGCATTTT
>TRBV11-2|TRBJ2-7|-|-
CASSRVLSVYEQYF
TGTGCCAGCAGCCGAGTATTGTCGGTATACGAGCAGTACTTC
>TRBV28|TRBJ2-1|TRBD2|few
CASSLGLADYNEQFF
TGTGCCAGCAGTTTAGGCCTAGCGGACTACAATGAGCAGTTCTTC
>TRBV10-3|TRBJ1-1|TRBD1|-
CATGTANTEAFF
TGTGCCACCGGGACAGCGAACACTGAAGCTTTCTTT
>TRBV7-2|TRBJ1-2|TRBD1|-
CASSLALDRGYGYTF
TGTGCCAGCAGCTTAGCCTTGGACAGGGGCTATGGCTACACCTTC
>TRBV10-3|TRBJ2-2|TRBD2|-
CAIGGRETGELFF
TGTGCCATCGGGGGGAGGGAAACCGGGGAGCTGTTTTTT
>TRBV21-1|TRBJ1-1|-|-
CASSRRTGETTEAFF
TGTGCCAGCAGCAGAAGGACAGGGGAGACCACTGAAGCTTTCTTT
>TRBV13|TRBJ1-1|TRBD1|-
CASSPQGAGYTEAFF
TGTGCCAGCAGCCCCCAGGGGGCGGGGTACACTGAAGCTTTCTTT